This TCR beta chain comes out of a study of cytomegalovirus exposure and HLA in healthy donors. Study findings and constraints: A later analysis linked a missense DCLRE1C variant to TCR beta V- and J-gene trimming.

Remarks on this clone: Its specificity is unknown.

Unmatched junction bases numbered 17, after V lost 1 base and J lost 4 bases. Germline V gene lookup returns CDR1 LNHNV and CDR2 YYDKDF (reference sequence). The CDR3 consists of 19 residues. Primers for the PCR totalled 60 Vbeta and 13 Jbeta. The repertoire was sequenced with immunoSEQ multiplex PCR; TCRdb's copy has only in-frame clones and lacks some. The data contain 90,000 to 120,000 clones, roughly four fifths of them singletons. Specimen: PBMCs. The chain employs TRBV15 and TRBJ2-3, with 7 nucleotides matching TRBD1. The TCR sequence derives from a man aged 18 to 30 in good health and CMV-seronegative. This CDR3 reads CATSRVGGMVGPASDTQYF. CDR3 DNA sequence: TGTGCCACCAGCAGAGTAGGGGGCATGGTGGGGCCGGCCTCAGATACGCAGTATTTT.